This record looks at one TCR beta chain sequence and its context. The CDR3 spans 14 residues. Trimming cost V 3 bases and J 7 bases; bases outside gene matches: 8. CDR1 and CDR2 (germline): ENHRY, SYGVKD. The PCR ran on 60 Vbeta and 13 Jbeta primers. Generated by immunoSEQ multiplex PCR, the TCRdb table keeps only in-frame clones and is missing some. The repertoire consists of around 150,000 clones, with around 76% occurring once and the leading ten covering 1.5%. The data stem from a study of cytomegalovirus exposure and HLA in healthy donors. The sequenced sample consisted of PBMCs. This TCR was recovered from a girl aged 5-17 years in good health and CMV-seropositive. The rearrangement uses TRBV10-3 and TRBJ2-7, with 8 bases that match TRBD2. CDR3 region: CAISERLASWEQYF. The DNA for the CDR3 is TGTGCCATCAGTGAAAGACTAGCGTCTTGGGAGCAGTACTTC.